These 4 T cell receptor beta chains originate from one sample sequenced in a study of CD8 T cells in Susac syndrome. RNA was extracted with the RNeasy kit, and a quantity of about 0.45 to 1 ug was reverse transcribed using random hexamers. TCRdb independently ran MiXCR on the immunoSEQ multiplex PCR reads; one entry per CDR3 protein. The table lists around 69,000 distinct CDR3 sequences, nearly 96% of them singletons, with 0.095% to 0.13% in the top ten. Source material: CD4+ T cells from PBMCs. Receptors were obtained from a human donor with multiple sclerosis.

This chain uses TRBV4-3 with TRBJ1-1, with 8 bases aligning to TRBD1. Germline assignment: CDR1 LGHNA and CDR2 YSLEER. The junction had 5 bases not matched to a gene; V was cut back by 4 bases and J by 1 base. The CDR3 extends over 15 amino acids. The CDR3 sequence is CASSPQGQENTEAFF. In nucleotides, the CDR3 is TGCGCCAGCAGCCCACAGGGACAGGAGAACACTGAAGCTTTCTTT.

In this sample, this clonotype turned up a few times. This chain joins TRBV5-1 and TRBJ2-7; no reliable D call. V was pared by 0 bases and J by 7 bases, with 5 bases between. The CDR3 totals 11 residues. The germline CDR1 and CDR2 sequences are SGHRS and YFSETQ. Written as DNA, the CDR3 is TGCGCCAGCAGCTTGGACGGAGAGCAGTACTTC. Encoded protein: CASSLDGEQYF.

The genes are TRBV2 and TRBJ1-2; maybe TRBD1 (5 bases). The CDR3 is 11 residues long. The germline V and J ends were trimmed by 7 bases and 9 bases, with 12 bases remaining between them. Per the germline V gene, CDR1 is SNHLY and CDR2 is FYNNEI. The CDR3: CASNMGPRYTF. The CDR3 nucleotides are TGTGCCAGCAATATGGGACCGCGCTACACCTTC.

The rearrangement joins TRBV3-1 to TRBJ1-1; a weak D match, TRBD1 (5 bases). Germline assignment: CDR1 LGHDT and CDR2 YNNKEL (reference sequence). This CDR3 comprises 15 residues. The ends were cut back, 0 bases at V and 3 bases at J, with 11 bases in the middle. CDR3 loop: CASSQDTTGYTEAFF. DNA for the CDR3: TGTGCCAGCAGCCAAGATACTACAGGCTACACTGAAGCTTTCTTT.